Below, 24 T cell receptor beta chains from the same sample are listed, as sequenced in a study of identical twins. MiXCR was run by TCRdb on the 5' RACE reads, yielding one entry per CDR3 protein. Here the sample spans under 1 million distinct CDR3 sequences, around an eighth being singletons. These data also formed part of another study, on yellow fever vaccine responses in identical twins.

The specimen sequenced was PBMCs. These receptor sequences come from a woman younger than 30 in good health.

This clonotype was seen repeatedly, ten times or more. The rearrangement uses TRBV12-3 or TRBV12-4 and TRBJ2-7; D is ambiguous. The CDR3 contains 15 residues. Between the trimmed V and J ends, which lost 4 bases and 2 bases, there was a span of 15 bases. The CDR3 spells CASSYRPGPTYEQYV. Here the CDR3 DNA reads TGTGCCAGCAGTTATAGGCCGGGTCCGACCTACGAGCAGTACGTC.

The genes are TRBV7-3 and TRBJ2-5; TRBD1 is a possible D gene (7 bases). V was cut by 0 bases and J by 5 bases, with 16 bases left in between. Germline-derived CDR1 and CDR2 are SGHTA and FQGTGA. CDR3 size: 16 residues. In DNA, the CDR3 is TGTGCCAGCAGCTTAACAGGTGGAGGGGGCGAGGAGACCCAGTACTTC. This sequence encodes CASSLTGGGGEETQYF. Supplemented by reference TRBV7-3 and TRBJ2-5, the full variable domain reads GAGVSQTPSNKVTEKGKYVELRCDPISGHTALYWYRQSLGQGPEFLIYFQGTGAADDSGLPNDRFFAVRPEGSVSTLKIQRTERGDSAVYLCASSLTGGGGEETQYFGPGTRLLVL.

This clonotype has only a few counts. J is TRBJ2-5 and V is TRBV27, with D tentatively TRBD1 (7 bases). Germline CDR1 MNHEY, CDR2 SMNVEV (reference sequence). The CDR3 is made up of 14 amino acids. The V and J ends lost 5 bases and 3 bases respectively, with 13 bases between them. The CDR3 here is CASSGTRGEETQYF. CDR3 nucleotide sequence: TGTGCCAGCAGTGGAACCAGGGGGGAAGAGACCCAGTACTTC.

This clonotype has just a few counts. The gene calls are TRBV20-1 and TRBJ2-5; 16 positions match TRBD2. With 5 bases clipped from V and 4 bases from J, the junction kept 4 bases outside the gene matches. The CDR3 has 15 residues. Germline values: CDR1 DFQATT, CDR2 SNEGSKA (reference sequence). This CDR3 is CSAGTSGGVGETQYF. CDR3 nucleotides: TGCAGTGCTGGGACTAGCGGGGGGGTGGGAGAGACCCAGTACTTC.

This clonotype has only a few counts. The V call is TRBV18, the J call TRBJ2-3; 9 positions agree with TRBD1. Per the germline V gene, CDR1 is KGHSH and CDR2 is LQKENI. The CDR3 contains 14 residues. Trimming at V came to 3 bases and at J to 6 bases, leaving 4 bases not matched to a gene. The CDR3 DNA reads TGTGCCAGCTCACCTCCGGGACAGGGTGATACGCAGTATTTT. It codes for CASSPPGQGDTQYF.

This clonotype was observed a few times. This rearrangement joins TRBV9 to TRBJ2-7; 7 bases line up with TRBD2. J was trimmed by 0 bases and V by 0 bases; bases with no gene match: 3. This CDR3 contains 15 residues. CDR1 is SGDLS and CDR2 is YYNGEE in the germline V gene. CDR3 nucleotides: TGTGCCAGCAGCGTAGCGGGAGGTTACTCCTACGAGCAGTACTTC. This gives the protein CASSVAGGYSYEQYF.

This clonotype has only a few counts. This chain connects TRBV4-1 to TRBJ1-2; D uncertain. The germline gives CDR1 MGHRA, CDR2 YSYEKL. The V gene lost 2 bases and the J gene lost 0 bases, with 7 bases spanning the gap. The CDR3 runs 14 residues. The CDR3 DNA reads as TGCGCCAGCAGCCAACCCCCTCCTAACTATGGCTACACCTTC. As protein: CASSQPPPNYGYTF.

The chain is built from TRBV7-8 and TRBJ1-2; D not certain. The germline V gene has CDR1 SGHVS and CDR2 FQNEAQ. CDR3 length: 13 amino acids. The V end lost 1 base, the J end lost 4 bases, and 7 bases lay between the germline ends. The CDR3 protein is CASSLERVYGYTF. Here the CDR3 DNA reads TGTGCCAGCAGCTTAGAGAGGGTCTATGGCTACACCTTC. Drawing the rest from reference TRBV7-8 and TRBJ1-2, the complete variable domain is GAGVSQSPRYKVAKRGQDVALRCDPISGHVSLFWYQQALGQGPEFLTYFQNEAQLDKSGLPSDRFFAERPEGSVSTLKIQRTQQEDSAVYLCASSLERVYGYTFGSGTRLTVV.

The CDR3 region is CASSQDVRRAGTDTQYF. The CDR3 DNA reads as TGTGCCAGCAGCCAAGATGTACGGCGAGCGGGCACAGATACGCAGTATTTT. The chain is built from TRBV14 and TRBJ2-3, with D possibly TRBD2 on 5 matching bases. V shed 0 bases and J shed 1 base, with 14 bases lying between them. CDR3 length: 17 amino acids. The germline CDR1 and CDR2 sequences are SGHDN and FVKESK.

This clonotype was found a few times. The chain uses TRBV5-1 and TRBJ2-7; 9 nucleotides agree with TRBD1. CDR3 length: 18 residues. The V segment lost 4 bases and the J segment 2 bases; nucleotides outside the gene matches: 16. Germline V gene sequence: CDR1 SGHRS, CDR2 YFSETQ. The CDR3 coding sequence is TGCGCCAGCAGCCCTGAGGGCGTTTCGGGACAGGGCACCTACGAGCAGTACTTC. Its protein is CASSPEGVSGQGTYEQYF.

Many counts were recorded for this clonotype. This chain uses TRBV20-1 with TRBJ2-1; 8 nucleotides agree with TRBD1. Germline V gives CDR1 DFQATT, CDR2 SNEGSKA (reference sequence). The CDR3 contains 15 residues. J gave up 0 bases and V 3 bases, and 4 bases lay outside the gene matches. The CDR3: CSARTGESSYNEQFF. The CDR3 region has the DNA TGCAGTGCTAGGACAGGGGAGAGCTCCTACAATGAGCAGTTCTTC.

This clonotype was counted between two and nine times. This rearrangement joins TRBV20-1 to TRBJ2-4; D unresolved. The CDR3 is made up of 15 amino acids. The V end lost 3 bases, the J end lost 0 bases, and 12 bases lay between the germline ends. Germline CDR1 reads DFQATT; CDR2 reads SNEGSKA (reference sequence). CDR3 in amino acids: CSASHLGLAKNIQYF. CDR3 DNA sequence: TGCAGTGCTAGCCATTTGGGGTTAGCCAAAAACATTCAGTACTTC.

The chain is built from TRBV20-1 and TRBJ2-1; D gene uncertain. The V and J ends lost 6 bases and 8 bases respectively, with 8 bases between them. The CDR3 covers 10 residues. Per the germline V gene, CDR1 is DFQATT and CDR2 is SNEGSKA (reference sequence). CDR3 bases: TGCAGTGCGAGGAAAGATGAGCAGTTCTTC. The encoded protein is CSARKDEQFF.

The chain combines TRBV18 with TRBJ1-1; D is perhaps TRBD1 (5 bases). Per germline, CDR1 KGHSH and CDR2 LQKENI. V was shortened by 2 bases and J by 1 base, with 11 bases between the two germline ends. The CDR3 is made up of 15 amino acids. The CDR3 DNA follows: TGTGCCAGCTCACCAAGGGTGGGGCCGAACACTGAAGCTTTCTTT. It codes for CASSPRVGPNTEAFF.

The chain uses TRBV6-1 and TRBJ2-1, with 7 bases that match TRBD2. CDR1 is MNHNS and CDR2 is SASEGT in the germline V gene. This CDR3 is built from 16 residues. With 3 bases clipped from V and 2 bases from J, the junction kept 7 bases outside the gene matches. CDR3 sequence: CASSEWVAGTYNEQFF. CDR3 sequence (DNA): TGTGCCAGCAGTGAGTGGGTAGCGGGCACCTACAATGAGCAGTTCTTC.

This clonotype occurred many times. V is TRBV28 and J is TRBJ1-1; 9 nucleotides agree with TRBD1. This CDR3 region has 16 residues. With 4 bases clipped from V and 0 bases from J, the junction kept 6 bases outside the gene matches. Per the germline V gene, CDR1 is MDHEN and CDR2 is SYDVKM. The chain's CDR3 is CASSSRTGDMNTEAFF. The CDR3 nucleotides are TGTGCCAGCAGTTCCCGGACAGGGGACATGAACACTGAAGCTTTCTTT.

V usage is TRBV20-1 and J usage is TRBJ2-3; tentative D call: TRBD2 (5 bases). The V gene lost 1 base and the J gene lost 1 base, with 12 bases spanning the gap. The CDR3 spans 15 residues. The germline CDR1 and CDR2 sequences are DFQATT and SNEGSKA (reference sequence). CDR3 nucleotide sequence: TGCAGTGCTAGAGGTCACGGGAAGGGCACAGATACGCAGTATTTT. This codes for CSARGHGKGTDTQYF.

This clonotype came up many times. This rearrangement joins TRBV12-3 or TRBV12-4 to TRBJ2-7; D gene uncertain. The CDR3 runs to 11 residues. Trimming took off 4 bases at V and 0 bases at J, with 1 base between the two ends. The CDR3 here is CASSYSYEQYF. DNA of the CDR3: TGTGCCAGCAGTTACTCCTACGAGCAGTACTTC.

In its sample, this clonotype was seen a few times. The V call is TRBV28, the J call TRBJ1-5; 7 positions match TRBD1. The germline CDR1 and CDR2 sequences are MDHEN and SYDVKM. V was clipped by 6 bases and J by 7 bases; unmatched bases: 9. The CDR3 is made up of 14 amino acids. The CDR3 bases are TGTGCCAGCAGCGGACAGGTGGAGCGACAGCCCCAGCATTTT. Protein sequence: CASSGQVERQPQHF.

This clonotype came up a few times. The CDR3 bases are TGTGCCAGCAGCCGCAACCGACTAGCGGGGGTAGATACGCAGTATTTT. Protein sequence: CASSRNRLAGVDTQYF. J is TRBJ2-3 and V is TRBV7-8, with TRBD2 matching over 12 bases. The CDR3 has 16 residues. CDR1 is SGHVS, CDR2 FQNEAQ, per germline. Trimming removed 5 bases from V and 5 bases from J; junction bases left unmatched: 8. Based on the CDR3 plus reference TRBV7-8 and TRBJ2-3, the full variable domain is GAGVSQSPRYKVAKRGQDVALRCDPISGHVSLFWYQQALGQGPEFLTYFQNEAQLDKSGLPSDRFFAERPEGSVSTLKIQRTQQEDSAVYLCASSRNRLAGVDTQYFGPGTRLTVL.

This clonotype was observed many times. This chain joins TRBV24-1 and TRBJ2-3, with D tentatively TRBD1 (6 bases). Germline V gene data show CDR1 as KGHDR and CDR2 as SFDVKD. This CDR3 comprises 17 residues. V was shortened by 3 bases and J by 4 bases, with 19 bases between the two germline ends. CDR3 sequence: CATSDRPGTLGADTQYF. The DNA for the CDR3 is TGTGCCACCAGTGATCGCCCGGGGACACTGGGCGCAGATACGCAGTATTTT.

This sequence joins TRBV5-1 and TRBJ2-2; D call uncertain. From germline, CDR1 is SGHRS and CDR2 YFSETQ. The length of the CDR3 is 16 residues. The V end was cut by 0 bases, the J end by 3 bases, with 12 bases between. CDR3 region: CASSLESLGYTGELFF. CDR3 DNA sequence: TGCGCCAGCAGCTTGGAATCCTTGGGGTACACCGGGGAGCTGTTTTTT.

V and J are TRBV12-3 or TRBV12-4 and TRBJ2-7; D is ambiguous. V lost 1 base to trimming and J lost 6 bases, with 10 bases between them. The CDR3 covers 13 residues. The CDR3 here is CASSLGGAPEQYF. As DNA, the CDR3 is TGTGCCAGCAGTTTAGGGGGTGCCCCCGAGCAGTACTTC.

V usage is TRBV5-5 and J usage is TRBJ2-7; tentatively, D is TRBD2 (6 bases). The germline V gene encodes CDR1 SGHKS and CDR2 YYEKEE (reference sequence). Trimming stripped 4 bases from V and 3 bases from J, with 14 bases between. The CDR3 sequence is 14 residues long. CDR3 loop: CASSQGLVCYEQYF. In nucleotides, the CDR3 is TGTGCCAGCAGCCAGGGACTCGTCTGCTACGAGCAGTACTTC.